This T cell receptor beta chain was profiled in a study of cytomegalovirus exposure and HLA in healthy donors (dated by TCRdb to 2015 to 2018). About the full investigation: An earlier analysis of a few hundred of the donors reported over 250 Gb of sequence data and 117 million unique TCR beta sequences obtained from about 179 million T cells. An early release that covered several hundred HLA-typed donors contained approximately 320 gigabases of sequencing data and 70 million to 100 million unique TCR sequences. Of the roughly 410 genotyped donors, more than 75% were placed in the genetic ancestry cluster associated with self-reported Caucasian donors. The aim of the study was to test whether cataloging public T cell receptors could identify signatures of past pathogen exposure. Using immunosequencing, the study profiled T cell repertoires from roughly 650 subjects and related those repertoires to cytomegalovirus serostatus. In addition to the first cohort of 666 subjects, a separate validation cohort of 130 or so different subjects was used. To predict cytomegalovirus infection status, the study brought together high-throughput TCR immunosequencing, statistical association of individual TCRs with disease status, and machine learning. In a later analysis, previously published TCR beta repertoires from roughly 710 donors were re-analyzed and high-resolution HLA genotyping was added so that TCR occurrence patterns could be studied. Rather than drawing on any new phenotypic data, the later analysis identified candidate immune exposures from TCR beta sequences and the way those sequences occurred across donors. In an earlier analysis of over 550 of the donors, high-throughput TCR beta sequencing was used to judge whether each TCR beta V gene segment behaved as functional or pseudogenic. Donor age, sex, ethnicity and CMV serostatus were collected together with the repertoire data. In a later genetic analysis, genome-wide SNP genotypes for about 60% of the 666 donors were used, and that subset was treated as a discovery cohort. All discovery cohort repertoires had been generated using a single sequencing platform. Class I and class II HLA loci were covered by the typing at four-digit resolution. Typing coverage varied by locus: roughly 629-630 donors for A, B, C, DRB1 and DQB1; roughly 560 for DQA1; over 600 for DPA1; around 450 for DPB1. Five DR-DQ haplotypes were handled as single units for association and clustering because linkage in the cohort was strong. Among some 410 genotyped donors of the cohort, an average of approximately 240,000 unique TCR beta nucleotide sequences was sequenced per donor, of which about 18% were non-productive. Here is what the overall study found, with its caveats: In a later analysis, most CMV-associated TCR beta chains were found to appear HLA-restricted, with HLA associations seemingly driven largely by CMV exposure. Sequencing depth was assumed to be roughly uniform across donors in the presence/absence analyses, though that assumption may not hold. The authors suggested that the approach could potentially be generalized to other disease states and immunological phenotypes. Because HLA typing was unavailable for some donors at each locus, only the typed subset was used in association tests. A further reported finding was that TCR beta sequences accurately predicted the HLA-A and HLA-B alleles for most subjects in the first cohort. The classifier was reported to diagnose cytomegalovirus status with high specificity and sensitivity in both the original cohort and the validation cohort. The study listed 150 to 200 TCR beta chains as associated with cytomegalovirus. A few of the identified cytomegalovirus-associated TCR beta chains were confirmed in vitro to be specific for cytomegalovirus antigens. In a later analysis, TCR association rates were found to vary across HLA loci, with the most associated TCRs seen for DRB1 alleles and the fewest for HLA-C alleles. The earlier analysis of about 600 of the donors excluded some 15 rarely observed V segments, including chromosome 9 orphons, because counts were too low. A later analysis found that HLA-associated TCR beta chains were more clonally expanded and had lower generation probabilities than equally common non-associated chains. Across donors, most TCR sequences were observed very rarely, whereas some public TCRs were present in many individuals. Because the 87-base-pair reads could not distinguish some IMGT-functional V segments, including TRBV6-2 and TRBV6-3, those segments were excluded. Broadly in line with IMGT annotations, most TCR beta V segments showed up in productive rearrangements about 87% or about 30% of the time in an earlier analysis of some 590 of the donors. Strong co-occurrence of HLA alleles, especially DR and DQ, made assigning TCR associations to individual alleles difficult. In this cohort, only TCR beta chains were sequenced, and detectable features were limited by the absence of alpha or paired-chain data. A cluster of highly shared sequence variants was judged likely to be a technical artifact of the sequencing pipeline. At a false discovery rate of 0.05, a later analysis linked roughly 17,000 TCR beta sequences to specific HLA alleles. Correlated functional status among segregating V segments might reflect linkage disequilibrium, but an unknown experimental factor could not be ruled out. In a later genetic analysis, fewer N-insertions in productive TCRs were reported among donors in an Asian-associated ancestry cluster than the approximately 670-donor mean. In a later analysis, several top co-occurrence clusters were reported to appear linked to parvovirus B19, influenza, CMV and Epstein-Barr virus. CMV serostatus was the only immune exposure information available for the cohort. V-gene and J-gene trimming of TCR beta chains was associated with a missense DCLRE1C variant in a later genetic analysis, and the association was replicated in an independent cohort.

The cohort comprised more than 550 healthy bone marrow donors. All cohort members were sampled while nominally healthy, although unrecorded immune exposures were likely present. The donor tested CMV seronegative and was one of the 352 seronegative cohort members. A peripheral blood sample was provided by each donor, and peripheral blood mononuclear cells were used for TCR beta sequencing. The Qiagen DNeasy Blood Extraction Kit was used to extract genomic DNA from the blood cell samples. CDR1 and CDR2, per the germline V gene, are SGHDT and YYEEEE. V and J lose 0 bases and 2 bases, and a span of 9 bases separates them. The CDR3 sequence holds 14 residues, the cysteine and phenylalanine included. Just the 42-base CDR3 DNA is kept, in frame starting at base 1. Concerning this clone itself: Its binding antigen is unknown. The input lacks base qualities; no much larger clone sits a single base away.

The method behind the library was the immunoSEQ multiplex PCR assay. The multiplex PCR relied on a mix of 60 forward primers for TCR Vbeta segments and 13 reverse primers for TCR Jbeta segments. Amplification of the CDR3 region of rearranged TCR beta genes was performed with a multiplex PCR assay on genomic DNA. Amplified TCR beta libraries were sequenced as 87-base-pair reads on the Illumina HiSeq System. In the paper's pipeline: In a later analysis, 80 million or so unique TCR beta chains were counted across the roughly 670 repertoires, and roughly 11 million of these chains were shared by at least two donors. Raw reads were error-corrected and collapsed into unique sequences by a nearest-neighbor algorithm in which closely related sequences were merged to remove PCR and sequencing errors. CDR3 sequences were aligned to IMGT reference sequences to assign V, D and J gene segments. Each retained sequence needed at least a six-nucleotide match to both a V gene segment and a J gene segment. A rearrangement counted as productive if the CDR3 had no stop codons and remained in frame with V and J, and every other rearrangement counted as non-productive. Following IMGT convention, CDR3 was defined as the stretch from the second conserved V-encoded cysteine up to the conserved J-encoded phenylalanine. The earlier analysis of about 530 of the donors excluded any sequence lacking an unambiguous match to a single V gene segment. An earlier analysis of under 750 of the donors called V segments functional above 56.7% productive rearrangements and segregating when the between-donor standard deviation exceeded 5%. A statistical classification framework was developed to diagnose cytomegalovirus status using the catalog of TCR beta chain sequences. In a later analysis, TCR nucleotide sequences were compared against IMGT/GENE-DB human TR gene sequences so that V and J genes could be assigned. A later analysis assigned CDR3 sequences and most-parsimonious VDJ recombination scenarios with the TCRdist pipeline. In a later analysis, each TCR beta chain was defined by its CDR3 amino acid sequence together with its V-gene family, and reads without a unique V-gene family were excluded. In a later analysis, 500 to 650 highly shared, low-generation-probability nucleotide sequences were removed to address suspected cross-contamination and a sequencing artifact. In a later analysis, a clonal expansion index for each public chain was calculated from normalized within-repertoire ranks of inferred template counts. In a later analysis, generation probabilities were computed with a VDJ recombination model fitted to out-of-frame rearrangements, and the resulting probabilities were checked against IGoR. Hypergeometric tests were used in a later analysis to score TCR-TCR, TCR-HLA and TCR-CMV co-occurrence, with a repertoire-size bias correction applied to the TCR pairs. False discovery rates were estimated in a later analysis by permuting HLA or CMV assignments 20 times. In a later analysis, co-occurring TCRs were grouped with DBSCAN, and TCRdist sequence similarity was added when clustering was performed within HLA-allele-positive subsets. For co-occurrence clustering, repertoires with fewer than 30,000 or more than 120,000 public chains were excluded, along with a handful of repertoires with anomalous nucleotide sharing. Drawn from immuneACCESS, this table holds only the in-frame rearrangements with V and J called that TCRdb kept. Clones are partly lost; checked studies trace under half to an unresolved V gene and leave the rest unexplained. V and J calls and clone size are given by that table; D and trimming were obtained from the DNA. In this sample the table shows more than 95,000 clones, 80% to 90% of which occur a single time. In total, the top ten clones hold roughly 1.1% of the sample.

The chain couples TRBV5-6 to TRBJ2-7; a tentative D match to TRBD1 spans 7 bases. The TCR sequence derives from a young woman in good health and CMV-seronegative. The sample consisted of PBMCs. The DNA sequence reads TGTGCCAGCAGCTTGGCAGGGGGGCCCTACGAGCAGTACTTC. Its protein reads: CASSLAGGPYEQYF.